What follows is one T cell receptor (beta chain) and its context. Antigen: not known. Every patient had mismatch repair deficiency by PCR or immunohistochemistry. TCRs were sequenced from three patients responding to pembrolizumab. This sample is part of a study of PD-1 blockade in mismatch repair-deficient tumors. Study in general: Enrolled 2013-2016, patients had progressing, pretreated mismatch repair-deficient cancers of 11 to 13 types. General observations from the study: Rapid post-treatment expansion, then contraction, generally preceding radiologic response, marked tumor-resident clones.

Germline values: CDR1 SGHVS, CDR2 FQNEAQ. The CDR3 spans 14 residues. V shed 5 bases, J shed 1 base, and the junction held 4 bases outside the gene matches. Using immunoSEQ multiplex PCR, the repertoire was profiled, and TCRdb retains in-frame clones only, with some absent. The sample lists tens of thousands of clones; around 80% were seen once. The material was peripheral blood, obtained 4 weeks after starting pembrolizumab. The chain recombines TRBV7-8 with TRBJ1-1, with 7 positions matching TRBD1. This TCR was sampled from an adult with mismatch repair-deficient cancer. Written as DNA, the CDR3 is TGTGCCAGCAGCCTCAGACAGGGGAACACTGAAGCTTTCTTT. Translated, it gives CASSLRQGNTEAFF.